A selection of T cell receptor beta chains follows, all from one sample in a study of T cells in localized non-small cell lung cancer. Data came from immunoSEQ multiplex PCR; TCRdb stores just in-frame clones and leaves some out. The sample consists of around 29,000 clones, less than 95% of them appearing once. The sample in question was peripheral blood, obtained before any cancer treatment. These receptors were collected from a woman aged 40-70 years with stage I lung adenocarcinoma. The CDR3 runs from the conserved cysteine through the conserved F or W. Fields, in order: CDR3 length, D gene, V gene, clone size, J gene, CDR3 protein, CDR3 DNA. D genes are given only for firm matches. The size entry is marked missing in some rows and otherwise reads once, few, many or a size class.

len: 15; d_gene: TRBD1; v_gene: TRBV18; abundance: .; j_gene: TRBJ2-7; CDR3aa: CASSPRQGFTYEQYF; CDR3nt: TGTGCCAGCTCCCCCCGACAGGGCTTCACCTACGAGCAGTACTTC
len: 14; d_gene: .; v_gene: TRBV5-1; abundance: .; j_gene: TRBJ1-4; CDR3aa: CASSLDSGDEKLFF; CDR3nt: TGCGCCAGCAGCTTGGACTCAGGGGATGAAAAACTGTTTTTT
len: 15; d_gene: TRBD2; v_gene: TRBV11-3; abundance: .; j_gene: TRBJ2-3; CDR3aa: CASRQAGDGTDTQYF; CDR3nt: TGTGCCAGCAGGCAAGCGGGAGATGGTACAGATACGCAGTATTTT
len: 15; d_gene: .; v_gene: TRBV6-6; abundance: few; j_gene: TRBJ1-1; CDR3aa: CASSYLKGLNTEAFF; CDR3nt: TGTGCCAGCAGTTATCTTAAGGGGCTGAACACTGAAGCTTTCTTT
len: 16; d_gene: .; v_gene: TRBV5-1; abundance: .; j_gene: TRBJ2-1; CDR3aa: CASSLGAGLGVNEQFF; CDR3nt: TGCGCCAGCAGCTTGGGTGCGGGACTCGGGGTCAATGAGCAGTTCTTC
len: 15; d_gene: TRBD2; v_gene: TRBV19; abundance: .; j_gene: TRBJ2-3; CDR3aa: CASSIAGGLRDTQYF; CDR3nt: TGTGCCAGTAGTATTGCGGGGGGATTGAGAGATACGCAGTATTTT
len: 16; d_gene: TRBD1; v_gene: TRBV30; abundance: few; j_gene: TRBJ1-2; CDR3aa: CAWGRGTGQALYGYTF; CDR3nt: TGTGCCTGGGGAAGGGGGACGGGACAGGCCCTCTATGGCTACACCTTC
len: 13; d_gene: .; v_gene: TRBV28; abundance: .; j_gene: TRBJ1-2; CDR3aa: CASTAGRRGGYTF; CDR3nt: TGTGCCAGCACGGCGGGGAGAAGGGGAGGCTACACCTTC
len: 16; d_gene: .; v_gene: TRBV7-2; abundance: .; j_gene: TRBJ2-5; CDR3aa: CASSFQGSGAKETQYF; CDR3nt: TGTGCCAGCAGCTTTCAGGGAAGTGGTGCTAAAGAGACCCAGTACTTC
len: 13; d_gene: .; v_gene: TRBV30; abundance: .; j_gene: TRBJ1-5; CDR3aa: CAWSVNEYQPQHF; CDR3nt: TGTGCCTGGAGTGTAAACGAATATCAGCCCCAGCATTTT
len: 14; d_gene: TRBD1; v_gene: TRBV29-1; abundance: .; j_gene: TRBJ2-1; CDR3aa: CSVGWTGGYNEQFF; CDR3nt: TGCAGCGTTGGGTGGACAGGGGGCTACAATGAGCAGTTCTTC
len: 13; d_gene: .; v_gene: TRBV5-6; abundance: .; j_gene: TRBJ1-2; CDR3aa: CASSLVGNYGYTF; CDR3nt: TGTGCCAGCAGCTTGGTGGGCAACTATGGCTACACCTTC
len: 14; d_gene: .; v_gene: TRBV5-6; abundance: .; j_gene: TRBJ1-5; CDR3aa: CASSSWGHNQPQHF; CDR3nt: TGTGCCAGCAGCTCGTGGGGGCACAATCAGCCCCAGCATTTT
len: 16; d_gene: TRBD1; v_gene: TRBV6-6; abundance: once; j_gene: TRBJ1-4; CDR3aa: CASSPGTVATNEKLFF; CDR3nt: TGTGCCAGCAGTCCCGGGACAGTGGCAACTAATGAAAAACTGTTTTTT
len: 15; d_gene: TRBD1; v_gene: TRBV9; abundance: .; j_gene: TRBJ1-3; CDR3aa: CASSVNRGTGNTIYF; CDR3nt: TGTGCCAGCAGCGTGAACAGGGGGACTGGAAACACCATATATTTT
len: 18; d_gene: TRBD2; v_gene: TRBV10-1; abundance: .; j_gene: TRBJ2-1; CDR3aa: CASSDFSGGGRSYNEQFF; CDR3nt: TGCGCCAGCAGTGACTTTAGCGGGGGGGGACGCTCCTACAATGAGCAGTTCTTC
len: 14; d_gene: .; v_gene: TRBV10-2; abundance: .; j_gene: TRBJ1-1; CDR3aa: CASSEGGMETEAFF; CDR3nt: TGCGCCAGCAGTGAGGGAGGCATGGAGACTGAAGCTTTCTTT
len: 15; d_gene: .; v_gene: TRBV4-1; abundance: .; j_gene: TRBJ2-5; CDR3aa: CASSQDWATLGTQYF; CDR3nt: TGCGCCAGCAGCCAAGATTGGGCCACCCTCGGAACCCAGTACTTC
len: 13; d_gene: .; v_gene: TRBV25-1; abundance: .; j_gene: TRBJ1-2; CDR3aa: CASSESGSVGYTF; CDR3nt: TGTGCCAGCAGTGAATCGGGCAGTGTCGGCTACACCTTC
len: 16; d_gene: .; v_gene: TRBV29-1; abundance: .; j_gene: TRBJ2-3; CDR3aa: CSVEDYEFPSADTQYF; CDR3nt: TGCAGCGTTGAAGATTACGAGTTCCCTTCGGCCGATACGCAGTATTTT
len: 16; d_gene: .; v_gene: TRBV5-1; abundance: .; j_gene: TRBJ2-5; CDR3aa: CASSLGVGSGQETQYF; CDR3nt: TGCGCCAGCAGCTTGGGTGTTGGCAGCGGCCAAGAGACCCAGTACTTC
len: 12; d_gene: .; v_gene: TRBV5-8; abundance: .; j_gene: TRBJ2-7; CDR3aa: CASSLTFYEQYF; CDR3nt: TGTGCCAGCAGCTTGACTTTCTACGAGCAGTACTTC
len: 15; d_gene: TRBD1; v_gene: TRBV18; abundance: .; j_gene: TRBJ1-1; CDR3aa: CASSPRQGGNTEAFF; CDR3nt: TGTGCCAGCTCACCCCGACAGGGAGGGAACACTGAAGCTTTCTTT
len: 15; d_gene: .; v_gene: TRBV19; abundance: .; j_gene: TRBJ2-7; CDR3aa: CASSIASGSSYEQYF; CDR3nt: TGTGCCAGTAGTATAGCATCGGGGAGCTCCTACGAGCAGTACTTC
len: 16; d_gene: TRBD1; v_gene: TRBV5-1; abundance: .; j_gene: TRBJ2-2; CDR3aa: CASSLTTGGRTGELFF; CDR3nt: TGCGCCAGCAGCCTAACGACAGGGGGCCGGACCGGGGAGCTGTTTTTT
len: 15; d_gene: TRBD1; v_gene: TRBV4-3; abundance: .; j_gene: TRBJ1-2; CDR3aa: CASSQGEDRDYGYTF; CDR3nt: TGCGCCAGCAGCCAAGGAGAGGACAGGGACTATGGCTACACCTTC
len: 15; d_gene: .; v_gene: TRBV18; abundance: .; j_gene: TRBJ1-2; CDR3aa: CASSNSMGANYGYTF; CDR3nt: TGTGCCAGCTCAAATTCGATGGGAGCTAACTATGGCTACACCTTC
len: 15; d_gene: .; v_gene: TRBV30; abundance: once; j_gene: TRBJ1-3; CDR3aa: CAWSPPVGSGNTIYF; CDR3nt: TGTGCCTGGAGCCCCCCGGTAGGCTCTGGAAACACCATATATTTT
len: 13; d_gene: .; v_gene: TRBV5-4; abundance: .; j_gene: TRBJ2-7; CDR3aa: CASSLKSSYEQYF; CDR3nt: TGTGCCAGCAGCCTGAAAAGCTCCTACGAGCAGTACTTC
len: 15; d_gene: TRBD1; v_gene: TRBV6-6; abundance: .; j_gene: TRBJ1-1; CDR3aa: CASSYQGAFNTEAFF; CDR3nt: TGTGCCAGCAGTTATCAGGGGGCCTTTAACACTGAAGCTTTCTTT
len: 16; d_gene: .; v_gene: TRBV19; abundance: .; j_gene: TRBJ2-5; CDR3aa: CASKPTSRDLRTTQYF; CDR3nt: TGTGCCAGTAAACCAACATCCCGGGACCTCAGAACGACCCAGTACTTC
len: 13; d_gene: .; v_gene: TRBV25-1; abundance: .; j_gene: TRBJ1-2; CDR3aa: CASSAMGRYGYTF; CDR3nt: TGTGCCAGCAGTGCAATGGGACGGTATGGCTACACCTTC
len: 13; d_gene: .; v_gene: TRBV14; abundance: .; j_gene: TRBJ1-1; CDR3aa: CASRLTDDTEAFF; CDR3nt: TGTGCCAGCAGGCTCACGGACGACACTGAAGCTTTCTTT
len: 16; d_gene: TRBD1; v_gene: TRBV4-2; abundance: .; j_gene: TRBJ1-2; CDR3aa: CASSQDPGQEATGYTF; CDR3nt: TGTGCCAGCAGCCAAGATCCCGGACAGGAGGCTACTGGCTACACCTTC
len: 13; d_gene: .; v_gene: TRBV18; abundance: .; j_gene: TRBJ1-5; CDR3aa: CASSPSENQPQHF; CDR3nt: TGTGCCAGCTCACCATCGGAGAATCAGCCCCAGCATTTT
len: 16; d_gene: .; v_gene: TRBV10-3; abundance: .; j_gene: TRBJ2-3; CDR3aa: CAISESSPGTTDTQYF; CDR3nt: TGTGCCATCAGTGAGTCGAGTCCCGGGACCACAGATACGCAGTATTTT
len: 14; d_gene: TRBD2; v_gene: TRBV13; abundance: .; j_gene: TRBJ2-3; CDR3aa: CASRLRGGTDTQYF; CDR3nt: TGTGCCAGCAGGCTACGGGGGGGCACAGATACGCAGTATTTT
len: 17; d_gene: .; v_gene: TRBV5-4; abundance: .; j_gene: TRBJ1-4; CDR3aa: CASSRGGGVATNEKLFF; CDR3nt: TGTGCCAGCAGCCGGGGCGGGGGAGTGGCAACTAATGAAAAACTGTTTTTT
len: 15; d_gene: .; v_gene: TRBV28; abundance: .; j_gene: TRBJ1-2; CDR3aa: CASSESRDGDYGYTF; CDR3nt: TGTGCCAGCAGTGAGTCTAGGGACGGAGACTATGGCTACACCTTC
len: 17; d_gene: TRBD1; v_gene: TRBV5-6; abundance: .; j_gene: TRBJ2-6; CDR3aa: CASSLATGWSGANVLTF; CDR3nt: TGTGCCAGCAGCTTGGCGACAGGGTGGTCTGGGGCCAACGTCCTGACTTTC
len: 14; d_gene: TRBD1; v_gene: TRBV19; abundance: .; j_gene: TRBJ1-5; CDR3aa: CASIQGTGSGPQHF; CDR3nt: TGTGCCAGTATCCAGGGGACAGGCTCAGGGCCCCAGCATTTT
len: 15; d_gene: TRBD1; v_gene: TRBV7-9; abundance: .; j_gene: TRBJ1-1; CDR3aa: CASSPPGTGNTEAFF; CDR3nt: TGTGCCAGCAGCCCCCCCGGGACAGGGAACACTGAAGCTTTCTTT
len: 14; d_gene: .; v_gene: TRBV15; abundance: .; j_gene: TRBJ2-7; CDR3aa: CATKLTPASYEQYF; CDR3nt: TGTGCCACCAAGTTGACACCCGCTTCCTACGAGCAGTACTTC
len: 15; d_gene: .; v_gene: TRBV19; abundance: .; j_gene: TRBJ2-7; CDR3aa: CASSGGRKTPYEQYF; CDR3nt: TGTGCCAGTAGTGGGGGACGGAAGACCCCCTACGAGCAGTACTTC
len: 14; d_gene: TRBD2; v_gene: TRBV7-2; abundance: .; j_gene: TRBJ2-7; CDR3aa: CASSNRGLAGEQYF; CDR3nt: TGTGCCAGCAGCAACCGGGGACTAGCGGGCGAGCAGTACTTC
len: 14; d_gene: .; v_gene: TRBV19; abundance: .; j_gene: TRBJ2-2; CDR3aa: CASSINRGTGELFF; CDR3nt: TGTGCCAGTAGTATTAATCGAGGAACCGGGGAGCTGTTTTTT
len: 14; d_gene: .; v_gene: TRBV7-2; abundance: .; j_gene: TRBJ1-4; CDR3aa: CASSFQGGNEKLFF; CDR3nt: TGTGCCAGCAGCTTTCAGGGAGGCAATGAAAAACTGTTTTTT